This T cell receptor beta chain was documented in a study of blood T cells in healthy people across ages. Germline CDR1 SEHNR, CDR2 FQNEAQ (reference sequence). The CDR3 loop spans 14 amino acids. Primers used in a second PCR of roughly 6 to 12 cycles were a sample-barcoded 5' primer and a J-beta primer mix. The template-switch adaptor was a 5' adaptor with 12 random nucleotides. It tagged each cDNA molecule. Via MiXCR, TCRdb re-called the 5' RACE reads, giving one row per CDR3 protein. The table lists about 930,000 distinct CDR3 sequences, about 27% of them singletons, with roughly 10% in the top ten. Notes on this clonotype: The antigen remains undetermined.

Whole-study findings and limits: TCR beta diversity per million T cells fell roughly linearly with age. The unknown donor CMV status may have confounded expanded clonotype changes.

This sample also appeared in a second study, on T cells of mothers and their children. That study reports: RNA was extracted, and all of it went into cDNA synthesis at roughly 1.4 ug per 15 ul.

The receptor was isolated from a woman aged 40 to 49 in good health. The sample consisted of blood. The chain has TRBV7-9 and TRBJ2-5; D gene uncertain. TRBJ2-7 explains the end of the DNA better; the J call may be wrong. The CDR3 bases are TGTGCCAGCAGCCCACTTGCGGCCTACTACGAGCAGTACTTC. Protein product: CASSPLAAYYEQYF.